This paragraph covers one T cell receptor beta chain sequence. This entry belongs to a study of cytomegalovirus exposure and HLA in healthy donors. This CDR3 has 15 residues. Germline V gives CDR1 SEHNR, CDR2 FQNEAQ (reference sequence). The V segment lost 5 bases and the J segment 4 bases; nucleotides outside the gene matches: 6. The PCR made use of 60 Vbeta and 13 Jbeta primers. Data came from immunoSEQ multiplex PCR; TCRdb stores just in-frame clones and leaves some out. The data show 130,000 or so clones, around 80% seen once. This rearrangement joins TRBV7-9 to TRBJ1-1, with 11 bases aligning to TRBD1. The receptor comes from a woman aged 40 to 55 in good health and CMV-seronegative. The sequenced sample consisted of PBMCs. CDR3 residues: CASSPGQGAITEAFF. The DNA for the CDR3 is TGTGCCAGCAGCCCCGGACAGGGGGCAATCACTGAAGCTTTCTTT. Based on the CDR3 plus reference TRBV7-9 and TRBJ1-1, the full variable domain is DTGVSQNPRHKITKRGQNVTFRCDPISEHNRLYWYRQTLGQGPEFLTYFQNEAQLEKSRLLSDRFSAERPKGSFSTLEIQRTEQGDSAMYLCASSPGQGAITEAFFGQGTRLTVV.